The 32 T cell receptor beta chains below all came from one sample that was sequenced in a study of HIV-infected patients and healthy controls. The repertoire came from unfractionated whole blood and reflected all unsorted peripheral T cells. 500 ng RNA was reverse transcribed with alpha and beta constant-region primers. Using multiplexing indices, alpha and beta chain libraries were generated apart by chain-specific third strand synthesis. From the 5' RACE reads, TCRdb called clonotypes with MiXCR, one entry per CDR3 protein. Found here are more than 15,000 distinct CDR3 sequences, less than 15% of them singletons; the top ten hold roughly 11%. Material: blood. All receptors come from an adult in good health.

The CDR3 DNA is TGTGCCAGCAGCTTAGTTGAGGCGAGCACAGATACGCAGTATTTT. Protein product: CASSLVEASTDTQYF. The gene calls are TRBV7-8 and TRBJ2-3; D gene unclear. This CDR3 is 15 amino acids long. Germline V gene lookup returns CDR1 SGHVS and CDR2 FQNEAQ. Trimming cost V 1 base and J 0 bases, with 8 bases left between them.

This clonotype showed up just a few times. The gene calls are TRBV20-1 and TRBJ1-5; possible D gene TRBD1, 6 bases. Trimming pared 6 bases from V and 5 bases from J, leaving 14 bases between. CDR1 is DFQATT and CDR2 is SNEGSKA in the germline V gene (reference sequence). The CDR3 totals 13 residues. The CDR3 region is CSARGTGHQPQHF. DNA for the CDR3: TGCAGTGCCAGGGGCACAGGGCATCAGCCCCAGCATTTT.

In nucleotides, the CDR3 is TGCAGTGCCAATGGGGACCGGGATCAGCCCCAGCATTTT. Protein product: CSANGDRDQPQHF. The genes are TRBV20-1 and TRBJ1-5; the D gene is possibly TRBD1 (5 bases). V was clipped by 6 bases and J by 5 bases, with 14 bases between them. CDR1 and CDR2 from the germline V gene are DFQATT and SNEGSKA (reference sequence). This CDR3 comprises 13 residues.

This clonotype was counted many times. DNA of the CDR3: TGTGCCAGCAGCCGAGGACAGGGGGGTTCACCCCTCCACTTT. It is translated as CASSRGQGGSPLHF. The chain combines TRBV7-3 with TRBJ1-6, with 10 bases identical to TRBD1. Germline V gene lookup returns CDR1 SGHTA and CDR2 FQGTGA. The CDR3 spans 14 residues. J gave up 9 bases and V 5 bases, and 4 bases lay outside the gene matches.

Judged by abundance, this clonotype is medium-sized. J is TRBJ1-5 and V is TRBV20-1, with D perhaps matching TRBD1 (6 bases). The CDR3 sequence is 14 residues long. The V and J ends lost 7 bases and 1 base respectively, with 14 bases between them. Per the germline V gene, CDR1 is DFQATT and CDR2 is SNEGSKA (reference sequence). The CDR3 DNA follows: TGCAGTGGGGGTACAGGGATAAGCAATCAGCCCCAGCATTTT. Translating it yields CSGGTGISNQPQHF.

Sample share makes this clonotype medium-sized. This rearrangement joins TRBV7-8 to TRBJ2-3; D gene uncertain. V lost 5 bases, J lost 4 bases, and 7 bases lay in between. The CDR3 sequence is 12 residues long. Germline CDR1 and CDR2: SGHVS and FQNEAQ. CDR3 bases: TGTGCCAGCAGCCCAATTCCAGATACGCAGTATTTT. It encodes CASSPIPDTQYF.

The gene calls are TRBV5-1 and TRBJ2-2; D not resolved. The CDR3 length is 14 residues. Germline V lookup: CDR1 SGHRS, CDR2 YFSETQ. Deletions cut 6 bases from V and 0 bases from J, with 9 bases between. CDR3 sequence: CASTRQPNTGELFF. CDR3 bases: TGCGCCAGCACGCGCCAGCCGAACACCGGGGAGCTGTTTTTT.

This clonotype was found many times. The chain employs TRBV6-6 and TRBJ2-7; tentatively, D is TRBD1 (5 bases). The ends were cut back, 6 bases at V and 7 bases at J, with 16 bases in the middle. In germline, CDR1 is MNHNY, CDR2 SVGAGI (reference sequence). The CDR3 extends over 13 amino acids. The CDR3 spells CASSQARVGEQYF. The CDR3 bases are TGTGCCAGCAGCCAAGCCAGGGTCGGAGAGCAGTACTTC.

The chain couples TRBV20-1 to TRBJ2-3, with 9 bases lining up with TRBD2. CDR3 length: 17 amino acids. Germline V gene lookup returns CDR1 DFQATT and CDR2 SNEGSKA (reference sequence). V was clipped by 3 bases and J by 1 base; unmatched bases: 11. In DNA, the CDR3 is TGCAGTGCTAGTAGTTTGATGGCTAGCGGGGGCACAGATACGCAGTATTTT. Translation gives CSASSLMASGGTDTQYF.

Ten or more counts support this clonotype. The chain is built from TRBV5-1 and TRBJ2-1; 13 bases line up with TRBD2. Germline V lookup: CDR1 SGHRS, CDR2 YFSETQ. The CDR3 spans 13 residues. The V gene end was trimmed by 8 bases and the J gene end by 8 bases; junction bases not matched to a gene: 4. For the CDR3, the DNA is TGCGCCAGAGGACTAGCGGGGGTCCATGAGCAGTTCTTC. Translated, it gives CARGLAGVHEQFF.

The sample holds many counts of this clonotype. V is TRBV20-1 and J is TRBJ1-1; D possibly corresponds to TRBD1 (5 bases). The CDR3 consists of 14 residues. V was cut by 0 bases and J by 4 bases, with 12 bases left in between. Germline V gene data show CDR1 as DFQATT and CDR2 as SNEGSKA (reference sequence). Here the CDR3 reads CSARDRQGGTEAFF. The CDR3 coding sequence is TGCAGTGCTAGAGATCGGCAGGGAGGCACTGAAGCTTTCTTT.

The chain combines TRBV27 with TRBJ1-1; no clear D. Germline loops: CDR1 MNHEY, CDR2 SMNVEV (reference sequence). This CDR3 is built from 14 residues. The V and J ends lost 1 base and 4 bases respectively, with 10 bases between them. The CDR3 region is CASSLYERATEAFF. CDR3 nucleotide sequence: TGTGCCAGCAGTTTATACGAGAGGGCCACTGAAGCTTTCTTT.

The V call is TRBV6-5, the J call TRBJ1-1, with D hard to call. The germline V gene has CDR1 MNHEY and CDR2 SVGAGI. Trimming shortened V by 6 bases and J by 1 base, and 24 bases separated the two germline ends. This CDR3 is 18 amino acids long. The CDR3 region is CASSPSLSTGGWNTEAFF. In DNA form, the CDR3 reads TGTGCCAGCAGCCCCTCCCTAAGTACGGGCGGTTGGAACACTGAAGCTTTCTTT.

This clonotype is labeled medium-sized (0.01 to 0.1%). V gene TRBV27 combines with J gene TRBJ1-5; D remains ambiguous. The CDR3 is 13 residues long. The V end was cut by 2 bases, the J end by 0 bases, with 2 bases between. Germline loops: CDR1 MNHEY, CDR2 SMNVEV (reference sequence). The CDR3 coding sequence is TGTGCCAGCAGTTTAGATAGCAATCAGCCCCAGCATTTT. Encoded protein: CASSLDSNQPQHF.

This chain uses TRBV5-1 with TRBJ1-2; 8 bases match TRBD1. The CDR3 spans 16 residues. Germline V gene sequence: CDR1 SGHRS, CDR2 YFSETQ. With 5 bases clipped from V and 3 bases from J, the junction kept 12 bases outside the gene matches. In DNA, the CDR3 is TGCGCCAGCAGATCAAATGGACAGGGCGCCGACTATGGCTACACCTTC. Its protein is CASRSNGQGADYGYTF.

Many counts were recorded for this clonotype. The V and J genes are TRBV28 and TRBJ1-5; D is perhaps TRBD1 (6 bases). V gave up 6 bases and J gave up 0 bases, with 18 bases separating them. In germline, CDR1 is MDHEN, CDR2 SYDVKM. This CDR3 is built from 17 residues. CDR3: CASRYRARIYSNQPQHF. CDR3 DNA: TGTGCCAGCAGGTACAGGGCTAGAATATATAGCAATCAGCCCCAGCATTTT.

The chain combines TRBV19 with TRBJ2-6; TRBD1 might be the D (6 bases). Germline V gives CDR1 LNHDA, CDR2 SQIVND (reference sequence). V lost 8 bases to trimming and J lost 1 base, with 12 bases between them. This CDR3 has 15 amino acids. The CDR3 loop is CASGEGVSGANVLTF. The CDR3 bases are TGTGCCAGTGGTGAGGGGGTGTCTGGGGCCAACGTCCTGACTTTC.

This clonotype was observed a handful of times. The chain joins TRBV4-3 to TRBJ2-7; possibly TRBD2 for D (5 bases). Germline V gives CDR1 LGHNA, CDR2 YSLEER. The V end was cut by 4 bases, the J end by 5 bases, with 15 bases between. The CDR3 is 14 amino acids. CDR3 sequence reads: CASSLSREYNEQYF. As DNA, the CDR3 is TGCGCCAGCAGCCTAAGTAGGGAGTACAACGAGCAGTACTTC.

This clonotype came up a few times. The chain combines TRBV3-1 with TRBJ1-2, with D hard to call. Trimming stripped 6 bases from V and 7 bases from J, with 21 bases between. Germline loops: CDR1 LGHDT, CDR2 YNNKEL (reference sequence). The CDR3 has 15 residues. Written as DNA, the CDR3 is TGTGCCAGCAGTCAAATCGCCGCAGCCTCTGTTGGCTACACCTTC. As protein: CASSQIAAASVGYTF.

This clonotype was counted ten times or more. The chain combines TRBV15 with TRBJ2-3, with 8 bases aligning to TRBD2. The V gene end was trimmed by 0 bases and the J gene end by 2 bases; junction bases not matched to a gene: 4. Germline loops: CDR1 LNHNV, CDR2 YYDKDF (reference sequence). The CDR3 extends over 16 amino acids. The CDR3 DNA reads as TGTGCCACCAGCAGAGAGGGTAGCGGGGACACAGATACGCAGTATTTT. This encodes CATSREGSGDTDTQYF.

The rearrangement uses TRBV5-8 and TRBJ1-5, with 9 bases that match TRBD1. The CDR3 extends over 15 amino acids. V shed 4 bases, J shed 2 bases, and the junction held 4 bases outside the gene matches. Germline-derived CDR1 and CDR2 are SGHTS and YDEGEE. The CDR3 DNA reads TGTGCCAGCAGCCGTGACAGGGGGGGCAATCAGCCCCAGCATTTT. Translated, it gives CASSRDRGGNQPQHF.

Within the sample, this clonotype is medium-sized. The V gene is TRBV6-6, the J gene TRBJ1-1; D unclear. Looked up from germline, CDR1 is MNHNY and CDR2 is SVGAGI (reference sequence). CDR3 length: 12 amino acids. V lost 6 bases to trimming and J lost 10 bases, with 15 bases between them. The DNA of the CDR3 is TGTGCCAGCAGCCCCGACGGCGTGCGAGCTTTCTTT. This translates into CASSPDGVRAFF.

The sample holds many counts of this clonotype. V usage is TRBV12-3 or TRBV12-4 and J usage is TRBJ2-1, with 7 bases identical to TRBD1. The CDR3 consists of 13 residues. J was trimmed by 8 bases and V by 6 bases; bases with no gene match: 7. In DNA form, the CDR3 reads TGTGCCAGCAGCCGACAGGGCTGGGATGAGCAGTTCTTC. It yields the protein CASSRQGWDEQFF.

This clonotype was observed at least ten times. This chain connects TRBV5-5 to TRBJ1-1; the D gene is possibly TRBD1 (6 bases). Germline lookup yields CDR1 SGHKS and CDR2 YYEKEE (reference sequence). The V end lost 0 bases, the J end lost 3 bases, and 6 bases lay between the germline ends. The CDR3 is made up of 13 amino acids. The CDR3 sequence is CASSLAGDTEAFF. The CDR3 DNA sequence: TGTGCCAGCAGCTTGGCAGGGGACACTGAAGCTTTCTTT.

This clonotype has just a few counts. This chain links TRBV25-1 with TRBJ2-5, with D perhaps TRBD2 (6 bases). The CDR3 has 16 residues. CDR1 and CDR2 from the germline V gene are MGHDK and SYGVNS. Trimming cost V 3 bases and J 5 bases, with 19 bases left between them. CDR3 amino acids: CASSDHRRGSVETQYF. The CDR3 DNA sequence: TGTGCCAGCAGTGACCACCGACGGGGGTCGGTGGAGACCCAGTACTTC. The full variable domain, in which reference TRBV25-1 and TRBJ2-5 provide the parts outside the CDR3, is EADIYQTPRYLVIGTGKKITLECSQTMGHDKMYWYQQDPGMELHLIHYSYGVNSTEKGDLSSESTVSRIRTEHFPLTLESARPSHTSQYLCASSDHRRGSVETQYFGPGTRLLVL.

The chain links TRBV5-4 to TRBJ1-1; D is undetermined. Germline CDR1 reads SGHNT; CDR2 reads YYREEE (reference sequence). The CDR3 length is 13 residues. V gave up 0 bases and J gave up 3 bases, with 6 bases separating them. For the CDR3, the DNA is TGTGCCAGCAGCTTGGCCGAGTACACTGAAGCTTTCTTT. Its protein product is CASSLAEYTEAFF.

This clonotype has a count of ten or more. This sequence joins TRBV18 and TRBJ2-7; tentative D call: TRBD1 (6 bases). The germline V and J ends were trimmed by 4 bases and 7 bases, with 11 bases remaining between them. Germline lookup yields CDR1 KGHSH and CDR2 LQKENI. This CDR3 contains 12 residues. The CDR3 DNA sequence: TGTGCCAGCTCACTACAGGGTAAAGAGCAGTACTTC. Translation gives CASSLQGKEQYF.

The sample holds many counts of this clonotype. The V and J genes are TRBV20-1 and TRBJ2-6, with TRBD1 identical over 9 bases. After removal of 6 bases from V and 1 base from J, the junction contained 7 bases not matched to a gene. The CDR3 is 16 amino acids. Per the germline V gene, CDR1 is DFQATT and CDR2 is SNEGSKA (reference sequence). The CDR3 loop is CSAPGQGGSGANVLTF. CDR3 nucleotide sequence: TGCAGTGCACCGGGACAGGGTGGATCTGGGGCCAACGTCCTGACTTTC.

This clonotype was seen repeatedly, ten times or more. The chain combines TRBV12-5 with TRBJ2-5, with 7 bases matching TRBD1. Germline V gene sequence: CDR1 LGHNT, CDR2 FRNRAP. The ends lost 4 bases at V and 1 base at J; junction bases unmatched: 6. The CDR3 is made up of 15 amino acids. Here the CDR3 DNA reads TGTGCTAGTGGTTATGGCAGGGGGTCCCAAGAGACCCAGTACTTC. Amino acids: CASGYGRGSQETQYF.

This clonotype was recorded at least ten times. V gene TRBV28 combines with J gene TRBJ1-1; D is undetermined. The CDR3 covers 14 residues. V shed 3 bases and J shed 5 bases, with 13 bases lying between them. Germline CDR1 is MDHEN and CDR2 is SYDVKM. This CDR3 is CASSFRNSGTEAFF. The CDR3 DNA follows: TGTGCCAGCAGTTTCAGGAATAGTGGTACTGAAGCTTTCTTT.

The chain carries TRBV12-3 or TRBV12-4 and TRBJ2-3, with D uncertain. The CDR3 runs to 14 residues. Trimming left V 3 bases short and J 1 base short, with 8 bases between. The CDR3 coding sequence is TGTGCCAGCAGTTTTGAGCCTCGCACAGATACGCAGTATTTT. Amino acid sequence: CASSFEPRTDTQYF.

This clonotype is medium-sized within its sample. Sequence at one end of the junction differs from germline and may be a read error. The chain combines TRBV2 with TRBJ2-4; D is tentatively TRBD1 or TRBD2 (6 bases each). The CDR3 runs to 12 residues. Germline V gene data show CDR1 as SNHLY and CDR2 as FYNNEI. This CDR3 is CASSPMPEGVHF. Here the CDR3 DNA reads TGTGCCAGCAGCCCAATGCCGGAGGGGGTTCACTTC.